These 15 T cell receptor beta chains were sequenced from one sample in a study of T-cell reconstitution after alpha-beta-depleted transplantation in children. Preparation of the TCRbeta library used unique molecular identifiers. TCRdb re-called the PCR reads through MiXCR, storing one row per CDR3 protein. This sample has 490,000 or so distinct CDR3 sequences, with about 10% found just once. Material: PBMCs, obtained before TCRalphabeta/CD19-depleted stem cell transplant. All receptors derive from a child aged 2 to 10 with inherited bone marrow failure, due to receive a stem cell transplant.

This clonotype was found many times. The chain uses TRBV12-3 or TRBV12-4 and TRBJ1-5, with a possible D match to TRBD1 (6 bases). V shed 6 bases and J shed 5 bases, with 20 bases lying between them. The CDR3 contains 16 residues. This chain's CDR3 is CASRPDLQGFDQPQHF. The CDR3 nucleotides read TGTGCCAGCAGGCCGGATCTTCAGGGGTTCGATCAGCCCCAGCATTTT.

Concerning this clonotype: A much larger clone lies one base from this, so it may be a read error. V usage is TRBV12-3 or TRBV12-4 and J usage is TRBJ2-7; 9 bases line up with TRBD2. CDR3 length: 13 residues. DNA for the CDR3: TGTGCCAGCAGTTTGACTAGCGGCTACGAGCGGTACTTC. Translating gives CASSLTSGYERYF.

There are many counts of this clonotype. The chain recombines TRBV7-9 with TRBJ2-7; D is ambiguous. This CDR3 has 11 amino acids. The V end lost 6 bases, the J end lost 1 base, and 4 bases lay between the germline ends. CDR1 and CDR2 from the germline V gene are SEHNR and FQNEAQ (reference sequence). The CDR3 reads CASRSSYEQYF. DNA of the CDR3: TGTGCCAGCAGATCGTCCTACGAGCAGTACTTC. Drawing the rest from reference TRBV7-9 and TRBJ2-7, the complete variable domain is DTGVSQNPRHKITKRGQNVTFRCDPISEHNRLYWYRQTLGQGPEFLTYFQNEAQLEKSRLLSDRFSAERPKGSFSTLEIQRTEQGDSAMYLCASRSSYEQYFGPGTRLTVT.

This clonotype appeared a few times. This sequence joins TRBV30 and TRBJ1-3, with D unresolved. V was trimmed by 1 base and J by 0 bases, leaving 4 bases between them. Germline CDR1 and CDR2: GTSNPN and SVGIG (reference sequence). This CDR3 region has 13 residues. CDR3 residues: CAWSGYSGNTIYF. CDR3 nucleotides: TGTGCCTGGAGTGGTTACTCTGGAAACACCATATATTTT. Based on the CDR3 plus reference TRBV30 and TRBJ1-3, the full variable domain is SQTIHQWPATLVQPVGSPLSLECTVEGTSNPNLYWYRQAAGRGLQLLFYSVGIGQISSEVPQNLSASRPQDRQFILSSKKLLLSDSGFYLCAWSGYSGNTIYFGEGSWLTVV.

This clonotype was seen a handful of times. This sequence joins TRBV2 and TRBJ2-7; 9 nucleotides match TRBD1. The CDR3 is made up of 14 amino acids. The germline gives CDR1 SNHLY, CDR2 FYNNEI. V lost 7 bases and J lost 6; bases outside the gene matches: 10. CDR3 bases: TGTGCCAGCAAGTACGGGACAGGGACGGGCGAGCAGTACTTC. It is translated as CASKYGTGTGEQYF.

Ten or more counts support this clonotype. The V call is TRBV12-3 or TRBV12-4, the J call TRBJ2-1; D remains unclear. The CDR3 is made up of 11 amino acids. Between the trimmed V and J ends, which lost 10 bases and 4 bases, there was a span of 8 bases. In DNA form, the CDR3 reads TGTGCCACCCGGCCGTACAATGAGCAGTTCTTC. It yields the protein CATRPYNEQFF.

This clonotype was counted ten times or more. The genes are TRBV20-1 and TRBJ1-4; D possibly corresponds to TRBD1 (6 bases). Looked up from germline, CDR1 is DFQATT and CDR2 is SNEGSKA (reference sequence). Deletions cut 6 bases from V and 5 bases from J, with 13 bases between. This CDR3 has 13 residues. CDR3 coding DNA: TGCAGTGCCACTACAGGGAGGAATGAAAAACTGTTTTTT. Protein sequence: CSATTGRNEKLFF.

The table lists this clonotype with many counts. CDR3 DNA: TGTGCCAGCAGTTTATCGGGCGGTTACATTAGGACTAGCGGGATGCCAGATACGCAGTATTTT. It codes for CASSLSGGYIRTSGMPDTQYF. The chain combines TRBV27 with TRBJ2-3; TRBD2 matches 12 bases. This CDR3 spans 21 amino acids. Germline assignment: CDR1 MNHEY and CDR2 SMNVEV (reference sequence). V gave up 0 bases and J gave up 4 bases; unmatched junction bases: 17.

This clonotype was found many times. The chain recombines TRBV27 with TRBJ1-6; D ambiguous. CDR1 is MNHEY, CDR2 SMNVEV, per germline (reference sequence). The V end was cut by 3 bases, the J end by 5 bases, with 8 bases between. This CDR3 contains 14 residues. Written as DNA, the CDR3 is TGTGCCAGCAGTTTCGGCCCTAATAATTCACCCCTCCACTTT. Protein product: CASSFGPNNSPLHF.

The chain combines TRBV28 with TRBJ1-2; 8 bases match TRBD1. Trimming removed 3 bases from V and 2 bases from J; junction bases left unmatched: 5. The CDR3 sequence is 15 residues long. CDR1 and CDR2 (germline): MDHEN, SYDVKM. This CDR3 is CASSFRNRGNYGYTF. In nucleotides, the CDR3 is TGTGCCAGCAGTTTCCGGAACAGGGGGAACTATGGCTACACCTTC.

The J gene is TRBJ2-2, the V gene TRBV10-3; the D gene could be TRBD1 or TRBD2 (5 bases each). V lost 1 base and J lost 4, with 13 bases in between. From germline, CDR1 is ENHRY and CDR2 SYGVKD. This CDR3 has 16 amino acids. DNA of the CDR3: TGTGCCATCAGTGAGTTTCTAGCCGGGGCCACCGGGGAGCTGTTTTTT. Translated: CAISEFLAGATGELFF.

This clonotype was counted ten times or more. The chain joins TRBV11-2 to TRBJ2-5; 11 bases fit TRBD2. CDR3 length: 15 amino acids. J was trimmed by 5 bases and V by 4 bases; bases with no gene match: 6. Germline assignment: CDR1 SGHAT and CDR2 FQNNGV. CDR3 sequence: CASSYPSGRRETQYF. The CDR3 nucleotides are TGTGCCAGCAGCTACCCTAGCGGGAGGAGGGAGACCCAGTACTTC.

Worth noting for this clonotype: A much larger clone lies one base from this, so it may be a read error. The CDR3 spells CASSYPTGAMNTGELFF. CDR3 nucleotide sequence: TGTGCCAGCAGTTACCCCACAGGGGCCATGAACACCGGGGAGCTGTTTTTT. The rearrangement joins TRBV6-2 or TRBV6-3 to TRBJ2-2; 7 bases align to TRBD1. With V trimmed by 2 bases and J by 1 base, 7 bases remained unmatched. The CDR3 spans 17 residues. From germline, CDR1 is MNHEY and CDR2 SVGEGT.

This clonotype was counted at least ten times. The rearrangement links TRBV5-1 to TRBJ1-6; D is possibly TRBD1 (6 bases). The ends were cut back, 4 bases at V and 10 bases at J, with 15 bases in the middle. Germline-derived CDR1 and CDR2 are SGHRS and YFSETQ. The CDR3 has 14 amino acids. This chain's CDR3 is CASSLEGGGSPLHF. CDR3 DNA: TGCGCCAGCAGCCTGGAGGGGGGAGGATCACCCCTCCACTTT. The variable domain in full, with the rest retrieved from reference TRBV5-1 and TRBJ1-6, is KAGVTQTPRYLIKTRGQQVTLSCSPISGHRSVSWYQQTPGQGLQFLFEYFSETQRNKGNFPGRFSGRQFSNSRSEMNVSTLELGDSALYLCASSLEGGGSPLHFGNGTRLTVT.

This clonotype was seen more than once but under ten times. The J gene is TRBJ2-5, the V gene TRBV9; 8 bases align to TRBD2. J gave up 0 bases and V 4 bases, and 14 bases lay outside the gene matches. Per germline, CDR1 SGDLS and CDR2 YYNGEE. The length of the CDR3 is 18 residues. The CDR3 here is CASSPTSGRVGYQETQYF. Written as DNA, the CDR3 is TGTGCCAGCAGCCCCACAAGCGGGAGAGTGGGGTACCAAGAGACCCAGTACTTC.